This T cell receptor beta chain is drawn from a study of T-cell reconstitution after alpha-beta-depleted transplantation in children. This clonotype was counted a few times. V lost 0 bases, J lost 7 bases, and 8 bases lay in between. This CDR3 region has 14 residues. Germline assignment: CDR1 SGHRS and CDR2 YFSETQ. Using unique molecular identifiers, the investigators prepared the TCRbeta library. TCRdb itself ran the PCR reads through MiXCR, one entry per CDR3 protein. The table records about 240,000 distinct CDR3 sequences, roughly 24% of them present only once. Sequences were derived from PBMCs, sampled before TCRalphabeta/CD19-depleted stem cell transplant. The chain has TRBV5-1 and TRBJ1-6; no clear D gene. This receptor was obtained from a girl aged 2-10 years with Fanconi anemia, due to receive a stem cell transplant. The CDR3: CASSLDGPNSPLHF. The DNA for the CDR3 is TGCGCCAGCAGCTTGGACGGGCCAAATTCACCCCTCCACTTT.